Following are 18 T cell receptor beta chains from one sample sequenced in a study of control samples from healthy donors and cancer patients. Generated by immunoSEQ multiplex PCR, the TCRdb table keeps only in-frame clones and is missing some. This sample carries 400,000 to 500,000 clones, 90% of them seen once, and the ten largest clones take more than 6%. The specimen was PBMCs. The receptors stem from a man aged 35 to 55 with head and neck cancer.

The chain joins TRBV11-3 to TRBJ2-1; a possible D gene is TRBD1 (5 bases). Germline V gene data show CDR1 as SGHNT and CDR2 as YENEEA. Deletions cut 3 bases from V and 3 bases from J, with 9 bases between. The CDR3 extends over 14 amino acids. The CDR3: CASSFAQGYNEQFF. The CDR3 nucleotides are TGTGCCAGCAGCTTCGCCCAGGGCTACAATGAGCAGTTCTTC.

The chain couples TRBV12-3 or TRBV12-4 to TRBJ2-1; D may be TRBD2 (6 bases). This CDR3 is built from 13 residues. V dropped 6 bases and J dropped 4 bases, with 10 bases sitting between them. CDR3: CASREGTYNEQFF. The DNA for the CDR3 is TGTGCCAGCAGGGAGGGGACTTACAATGAGCAGTTCTTC.

The CDR3 here is CASSADRGLYNEQFF. As DNA, the CDR3 is TGTGCCAGCAGCGCGGACAGGGGGCTCTACAATGAGCAGTTCTTC. The chain carries TRBV9 and TRBJ2-1; 11 positions match TRBD1. Germline assignment: CDR1 SGDLS and CDR2 YYNGEE. Trimming at V came to 3 bases and at J to 3 bases, leaving 2 bases not matched to a gene. CDR3 length: 15 amino acids.

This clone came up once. CDR3 loop: CASSSGEINTEAFF. In nucleotides, the CDR3 is TGTGCCAGCAGCTCAGGGGAGATAAACACTGAAGCTTTCTTT. The genes are TRBV4-2 and TRBJ1-1; tentative D call: TRBD1 (6 bases). The V end was cut by 5 bases, the J end by 2 bases, with 12 bases between. Per germline, CDR1 LGHNA and CDR2 YNFKEQ. There are 14 residues in the CDR3.

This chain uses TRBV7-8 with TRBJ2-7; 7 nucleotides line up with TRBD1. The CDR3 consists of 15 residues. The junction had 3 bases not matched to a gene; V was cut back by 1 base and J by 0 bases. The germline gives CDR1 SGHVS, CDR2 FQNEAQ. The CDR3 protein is CASSLEGASSYEQYF. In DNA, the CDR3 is TGTGCCAGCAGCTTAGAGGGGGCCAGCTCCTACGAGCAGTACTTC.

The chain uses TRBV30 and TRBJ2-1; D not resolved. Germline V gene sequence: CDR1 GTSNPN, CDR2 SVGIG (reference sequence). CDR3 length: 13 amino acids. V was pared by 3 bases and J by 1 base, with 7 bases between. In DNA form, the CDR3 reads TGTGCCTGGAGACTGTCTTCCTACAATGAGCAGTTCTTC. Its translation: CAWRLSSYNEQFF.

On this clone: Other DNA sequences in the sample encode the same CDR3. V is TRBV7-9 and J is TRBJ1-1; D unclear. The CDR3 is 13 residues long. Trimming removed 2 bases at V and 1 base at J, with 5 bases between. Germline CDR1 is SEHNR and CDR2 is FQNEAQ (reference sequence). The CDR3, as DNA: TGTGCCAGCAGCTTATCATCGAACACTGAAGCTTTCTTT. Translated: CASSLSSNTEAFF. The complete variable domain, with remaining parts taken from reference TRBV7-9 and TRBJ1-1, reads DTGVSQNPRHKITKRGQNVTFRCDPISEHNRLYWYRQTLGQGPEFLTYFQNEAQLEKSRLLSDRFSAERPKGSFSTLEIQRTEQGDSAMYLCASSLSSNTEAFFGQGTRLTVV.

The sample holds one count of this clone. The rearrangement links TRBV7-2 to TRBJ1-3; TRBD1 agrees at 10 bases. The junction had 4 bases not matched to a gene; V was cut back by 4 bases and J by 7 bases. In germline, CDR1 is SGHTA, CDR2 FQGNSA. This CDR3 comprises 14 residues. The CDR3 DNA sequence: TGTGCCAGCAGCTCCCGGGACAGGGGTAACACCATATATTTT. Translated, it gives CASSSRDRGNTIYF.

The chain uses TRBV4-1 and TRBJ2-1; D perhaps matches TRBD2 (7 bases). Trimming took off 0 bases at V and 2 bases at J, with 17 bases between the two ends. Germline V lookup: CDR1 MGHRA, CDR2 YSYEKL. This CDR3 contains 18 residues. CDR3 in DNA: TGCGCCAGCAGCCAAGAGGCAGGGGCGGGAGCGACCTACAATGAGCAGTTCTTC. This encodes CASSQEAGAGATYNEQFF.

CDR3 protein: CASRRSNYGYTF. The CDR3 DNA sequence: TGTGCCAGCAGGAGGTCTAACTATGGCTACACCTTC. V and J are TRBV6-5 and TRBJ1-2, with D unresolved. This CDR3 is 12 amino acids long. In germline, CDR1 is MNHEY, CDR2 SVGAGI. The V gene lost 6 bases and the J gene lost 0 bases, with 5 bases spanning the gap.

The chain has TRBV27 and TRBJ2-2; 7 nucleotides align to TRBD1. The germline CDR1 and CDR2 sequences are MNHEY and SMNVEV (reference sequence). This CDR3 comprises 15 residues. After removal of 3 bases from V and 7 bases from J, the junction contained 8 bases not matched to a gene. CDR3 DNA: TGTGCCAGCAGTTTGTTTGGACAGGTTGTCGGGGAGCTGTTTTTT. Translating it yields CASSLFGQVVGELFF.

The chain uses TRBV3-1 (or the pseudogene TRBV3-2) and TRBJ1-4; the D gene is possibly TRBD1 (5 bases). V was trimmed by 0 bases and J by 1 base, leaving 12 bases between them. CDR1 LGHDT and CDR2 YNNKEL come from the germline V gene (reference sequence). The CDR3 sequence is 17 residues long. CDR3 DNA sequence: TGTGCCAGCAGCCAAGAAGGGGATCCGAAAACTAATGAAAAACTGTTTTTT. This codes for CASSQEGDPKTNEKLFF.

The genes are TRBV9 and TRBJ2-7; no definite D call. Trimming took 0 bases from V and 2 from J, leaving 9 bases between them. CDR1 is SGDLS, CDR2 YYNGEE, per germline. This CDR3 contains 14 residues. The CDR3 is CASSVGQDPYEQYF. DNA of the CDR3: TGTGCCAGCAGCGTAGGTCAGGACCCCTACGAGCAGTACTTC.

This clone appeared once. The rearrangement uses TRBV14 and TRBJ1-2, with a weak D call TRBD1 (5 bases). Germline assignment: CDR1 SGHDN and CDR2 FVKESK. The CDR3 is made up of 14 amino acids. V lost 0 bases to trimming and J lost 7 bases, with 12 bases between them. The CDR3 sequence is CASSQDIIRGGYTF. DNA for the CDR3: TGTGCCAGCAGCCAAGATATAATAAGGGGTGGCTACACCTTC.

Here the CDR3 reads CASSMSGNANTGELFF. Written as DNA, the CDR3 is TGTGCCAGTAGTATGTCCGGGAACGCGAACACCGGGGAGCTGTTTTTT. The chain links TRBV19 to TRBJ2-2; possible D gene TRBD2, 5 bases. Trimming left V 3 bases short and J 0 bases short, with 11 bases between. Looked up from germline, CDR1 is LNHDA and CDR2 is SQIVND (reference sequence). This CDR3 contains 16 residues.

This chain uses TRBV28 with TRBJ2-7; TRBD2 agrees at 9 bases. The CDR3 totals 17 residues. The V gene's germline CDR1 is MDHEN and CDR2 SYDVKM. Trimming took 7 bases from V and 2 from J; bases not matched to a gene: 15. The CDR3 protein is CASTYLGASGDAYEQYF. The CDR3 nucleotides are TGTGCCAGCACCTACCTCGGGGCTAGCGGGGACGCCTACGAGCAGTACTTC.

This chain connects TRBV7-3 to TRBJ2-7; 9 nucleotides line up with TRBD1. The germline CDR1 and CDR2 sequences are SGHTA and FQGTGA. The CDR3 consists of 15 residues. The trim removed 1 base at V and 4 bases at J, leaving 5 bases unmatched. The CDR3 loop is CASSLRGQGPYEQYF. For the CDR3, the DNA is TGTGCCAGCAGCTTAAGGGGACAGGGACCTTACGAGCAGTACTTC.

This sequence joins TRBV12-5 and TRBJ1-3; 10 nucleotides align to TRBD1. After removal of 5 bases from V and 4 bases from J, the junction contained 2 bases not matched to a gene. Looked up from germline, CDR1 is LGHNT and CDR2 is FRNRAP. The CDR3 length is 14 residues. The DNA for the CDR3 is TGTGCTAGTGGTCTGGGACAGGGGGGAAACACCATATATTTT. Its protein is CASGLGQGGNTIYF.